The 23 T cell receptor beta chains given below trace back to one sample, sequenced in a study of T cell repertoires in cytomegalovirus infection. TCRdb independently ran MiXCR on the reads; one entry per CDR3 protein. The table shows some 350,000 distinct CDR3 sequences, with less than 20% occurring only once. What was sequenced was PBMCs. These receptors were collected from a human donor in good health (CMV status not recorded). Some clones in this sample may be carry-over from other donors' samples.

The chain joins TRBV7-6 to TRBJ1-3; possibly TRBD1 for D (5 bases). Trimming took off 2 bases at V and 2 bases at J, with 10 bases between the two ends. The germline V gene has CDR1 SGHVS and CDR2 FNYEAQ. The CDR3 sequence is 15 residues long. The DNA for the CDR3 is TGTGCCAGCAGCTTATCTGGGGGGACTGGAAACACCATATATTTT. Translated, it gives CASSLSGGTGNTIYF.

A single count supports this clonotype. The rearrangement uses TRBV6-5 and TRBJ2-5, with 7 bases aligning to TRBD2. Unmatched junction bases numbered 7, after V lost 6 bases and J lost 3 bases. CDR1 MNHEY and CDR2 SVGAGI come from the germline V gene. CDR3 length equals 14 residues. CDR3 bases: TGTGCCAGCAGCTCAGCCGGGACTAAAGAGACCCAGTACTTC. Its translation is CASSSAGTKETQYF.

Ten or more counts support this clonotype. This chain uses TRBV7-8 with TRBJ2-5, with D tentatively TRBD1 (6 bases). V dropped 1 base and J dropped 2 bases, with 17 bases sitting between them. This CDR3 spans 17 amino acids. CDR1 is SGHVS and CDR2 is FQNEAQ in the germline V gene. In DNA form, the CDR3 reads TGTGCCAGCAGCTTAGGGGCTAAACGGGACAAACAAGAGACCCAGTACTTC. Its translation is CASSLGAKRDKQETQYF.

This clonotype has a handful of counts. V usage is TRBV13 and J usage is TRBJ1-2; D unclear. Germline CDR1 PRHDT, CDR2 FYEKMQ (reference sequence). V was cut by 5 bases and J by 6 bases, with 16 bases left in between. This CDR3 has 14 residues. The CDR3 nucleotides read TGTGCCAGCAGCCTAGTCCGGAAGGGAGATGGCTACACCTTC. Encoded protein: CASSLVRKGDGYTF.

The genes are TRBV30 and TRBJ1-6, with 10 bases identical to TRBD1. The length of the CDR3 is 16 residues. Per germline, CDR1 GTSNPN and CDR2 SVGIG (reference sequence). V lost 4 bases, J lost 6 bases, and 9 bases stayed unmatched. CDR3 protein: CAWTQRWDRGNSPLHF. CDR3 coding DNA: TGTGCCTGGACCCAAAGATGGGACAGGGGTAATTCACCCCTCCACTTT.

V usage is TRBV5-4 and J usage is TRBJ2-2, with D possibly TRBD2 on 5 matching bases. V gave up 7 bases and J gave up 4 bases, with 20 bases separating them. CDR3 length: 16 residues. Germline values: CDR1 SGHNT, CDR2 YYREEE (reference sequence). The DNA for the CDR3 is TGTGCCAGCCACTTGGGGAGTTTAAGTGGCACCGGGGAGCTGTTTTTT. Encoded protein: CASHLGSLSGTGELFF.

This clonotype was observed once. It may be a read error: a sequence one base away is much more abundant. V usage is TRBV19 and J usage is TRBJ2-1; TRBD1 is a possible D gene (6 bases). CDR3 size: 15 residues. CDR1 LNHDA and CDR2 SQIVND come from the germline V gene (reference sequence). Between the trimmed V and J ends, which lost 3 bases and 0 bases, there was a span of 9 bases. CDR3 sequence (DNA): TGTGCCAGTAGTATTCCGGACAGCTCCTACAATGAGCAGTTCTTC. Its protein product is CASSIPDSSYNEQFF.

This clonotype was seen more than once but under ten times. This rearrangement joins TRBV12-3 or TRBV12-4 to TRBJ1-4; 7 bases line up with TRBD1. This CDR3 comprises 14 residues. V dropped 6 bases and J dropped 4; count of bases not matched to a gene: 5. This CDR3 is CASRPTGINEKLFF. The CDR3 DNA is TGTGCCAGCAGACCGACAGGGATTAATGAAAAACTGTTTTTT.

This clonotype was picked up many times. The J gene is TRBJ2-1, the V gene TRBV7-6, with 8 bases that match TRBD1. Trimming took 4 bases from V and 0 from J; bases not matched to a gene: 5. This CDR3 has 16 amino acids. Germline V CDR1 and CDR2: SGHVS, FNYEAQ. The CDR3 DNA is TGTGCCAGCAGCTCGCGCGGACAGGGCTCCTACAATGAGCAGTTCTTC. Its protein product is CASSSRGQGSYNEQFF.

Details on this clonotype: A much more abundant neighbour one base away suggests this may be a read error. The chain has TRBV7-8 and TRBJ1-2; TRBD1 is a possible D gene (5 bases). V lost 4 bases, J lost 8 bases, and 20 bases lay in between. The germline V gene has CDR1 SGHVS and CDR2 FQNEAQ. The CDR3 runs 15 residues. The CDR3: CASSSRDGGSRGYTF. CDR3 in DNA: TGTGCCAGCAGCTCCCGGGACGGGGGTTCTCGGGGCTACACCTTC.

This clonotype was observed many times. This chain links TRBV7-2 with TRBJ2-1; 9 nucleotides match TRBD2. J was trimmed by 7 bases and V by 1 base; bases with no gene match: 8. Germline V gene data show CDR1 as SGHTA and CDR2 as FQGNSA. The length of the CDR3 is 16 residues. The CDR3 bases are TGTGCCAGCAGCTTAGGATCCGCGGGAGGGCTTAATGAGCAGTTCTTC. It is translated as CASSLGSAGGLNEQFF. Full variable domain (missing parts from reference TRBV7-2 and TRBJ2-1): GAGVSQSPSNKVTEKGKDVELRCDPISGHTALYWYRQSLGQGLEFLIYFQGNSAPDKSGLPSDRFSAERTGGSVSTLTIQRTQQEDSAVYLCASSLGSAGGLNEQFFGPGTRLTVL.

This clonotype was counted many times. The CDR3 region is CASSRGVGSPLHF. The CDR3 region has the DNA TGTGCCAGCAGCAGGGGTGTAGGTTCACCCCTCCACTTT. This chain uses TRBV6-5 with TRBJ1-6, with D perhaps matching TRBD1 (6 bases). CDR3 length equals 13 residues. The germline V and J ends were trimmed by 6 bases and 9 bases, with 12 bases remaining between them. Germline V gene sequence: CDR1 MNHEY, CDR2 SVGAGI.

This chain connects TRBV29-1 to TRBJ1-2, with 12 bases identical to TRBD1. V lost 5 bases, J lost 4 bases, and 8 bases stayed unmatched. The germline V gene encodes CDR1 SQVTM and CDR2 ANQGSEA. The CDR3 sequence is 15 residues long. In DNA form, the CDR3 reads TGCAGCGTTCGGGGACAGGGGGCTGTGGGCTATGGCTACACCTTC. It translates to CSVRGQGAVGYGYTF.

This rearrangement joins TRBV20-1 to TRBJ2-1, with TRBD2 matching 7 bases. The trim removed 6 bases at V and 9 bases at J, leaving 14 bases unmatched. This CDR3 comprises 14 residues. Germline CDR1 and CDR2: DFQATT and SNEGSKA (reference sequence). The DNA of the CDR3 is TGCAGTGCCTGGGGCGGGAGTGGAGGCGGTGAGCAGTTCTTC. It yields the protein CSAWGGSGGGEQFF.

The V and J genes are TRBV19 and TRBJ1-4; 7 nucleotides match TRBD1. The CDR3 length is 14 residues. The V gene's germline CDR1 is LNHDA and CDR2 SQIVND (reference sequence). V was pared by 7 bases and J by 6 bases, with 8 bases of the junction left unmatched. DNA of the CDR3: TGTGCCAGTAACGTCCGACAGGGAGATGAAAAACTGTTTTTT. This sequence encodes CASNVRQGDEKLFF. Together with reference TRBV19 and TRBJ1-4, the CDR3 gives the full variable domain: DGGITQSPKYLFRKEGQNVTLSCEQNLNHDAMYWYRQDPGQGLRLIYYSQIVNDFQKGDIAEGYSVSREKKESFPLTVTSAQKNPTAFYLCASNVRQGDEKLFFGSGTQLSVL.

In nucleotides, the CDR3 is TGTGCCAGCAGCGTGCGGACAGGGGAAATGGAGACCCAGTACTTC. As protein: CASSVRTGEMETQYF. The rearrangement links TRBV9 to TRBJ2-5; 9 bases line up with TRBD1. CDR1 and CDR2 (germline): SGDLS, YYNGEE. V shed 2 bases, J shed 5 bases, and the junction held 7 bases outside the gene matches. The CDR3 length is 15 residues.

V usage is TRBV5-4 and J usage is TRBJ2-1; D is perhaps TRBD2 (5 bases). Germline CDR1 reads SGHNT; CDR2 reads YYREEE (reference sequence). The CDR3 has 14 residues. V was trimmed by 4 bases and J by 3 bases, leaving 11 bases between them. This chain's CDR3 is CASSPDYYYNEQFF. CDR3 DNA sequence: TGTGCCAGCAGCCCAGACTACTACTACAATGAGCAGTTCTTC.

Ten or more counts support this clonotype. As DNA, the CDR3 is TGTGCCAGCAGTCGAAGACAGGGGAACGAGCAGTACTTC. Amino acid sequence: CASSRRQGNEQYF. J is TRBJ2-7 and V is TRBV7-8; 8 positions match TRBD1. The CDR3 is 13 amino acids. The ends lost 6 bases at V and 5 bases at J; junction bases unmatched: 6. In germline, CDR1 is SGHVS, CDR2 FQNEAQ.

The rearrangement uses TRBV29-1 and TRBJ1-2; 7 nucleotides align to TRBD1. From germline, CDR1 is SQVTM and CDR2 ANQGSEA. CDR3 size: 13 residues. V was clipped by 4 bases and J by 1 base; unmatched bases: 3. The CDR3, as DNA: TGCAGCGTTGGGCAGGGGGGTAACTATGGCTACACCTTC. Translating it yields CSVGQGGNYGYTF.

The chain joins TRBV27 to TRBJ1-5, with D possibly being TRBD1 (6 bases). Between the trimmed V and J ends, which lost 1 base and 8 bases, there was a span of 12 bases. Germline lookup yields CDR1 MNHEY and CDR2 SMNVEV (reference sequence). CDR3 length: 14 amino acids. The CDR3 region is CASSLLGGQEPQHF. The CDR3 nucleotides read TGTGCCAGCAGTTTATTGGGGGGGCAGGAGCCCCAGCATTTT.

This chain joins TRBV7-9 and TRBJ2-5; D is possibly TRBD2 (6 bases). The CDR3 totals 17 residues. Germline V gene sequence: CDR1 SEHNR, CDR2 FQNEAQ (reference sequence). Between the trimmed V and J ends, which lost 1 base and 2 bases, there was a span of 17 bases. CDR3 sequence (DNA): TGTGCCAGCAGCTTAGAGGCCTTAATCCGGGGGCAAGAGACCCAGTACTTC. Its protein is CASSLEALIRGQETQYF.

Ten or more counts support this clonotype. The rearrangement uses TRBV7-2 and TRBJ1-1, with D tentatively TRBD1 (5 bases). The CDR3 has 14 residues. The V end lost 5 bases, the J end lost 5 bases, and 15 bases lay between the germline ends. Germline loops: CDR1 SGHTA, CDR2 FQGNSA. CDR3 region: CASSPLGGGTEAFF. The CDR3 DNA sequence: TGTGCCAGCAGCCCTCTCGGGGGTGGAACTGAAGCTTTCTTT. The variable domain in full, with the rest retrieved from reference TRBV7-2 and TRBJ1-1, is GAGVSQSPSNKVTEKGKDVELRCDPISGHTALYWYRQSLGQGLEFLIYFQGNSAPDKSGLPSDRFSAERTGGSVSTLTIQRTQQEDSAVYLCASSPLGGGTEAFFGQGTRLTVV.

In DNA, the CDR3 is TGTGCCAGCAGGCCCTTAACAGGCCCAAACTACGAGCAGTACTTC. It specifies CASRPLTGPNYEQYF. The rearrangement joins TRBV28 to TRBJ2-7, with a possible D match to TRBD1 (5 bases). The CDR3 has 15 residues. Germline V CDR1 and CDR2: MDHEN, SYDVKM. V gave up 6 bases and J gave up 3 bases, with 18 bases separating them.